The rows below give T cell receptor beta chains drawn from one sample of a study of human T cells and chemical hapten exposure. TCRdb analysed the 5' RACE reads with MiXCR anew, one entry per CDR3 protein. Of about 140,000 distinct CDR3 sequences in the sample, roughly 4% are singletons; the top ten hold more than 1.2%. The receptor set was obtained from a female donor in good health. CDR3s include the opening cysteine and the closing phenylalanine or tryptophan. D genes are given only for firm matches. The listing skips clone size in some rows; elsewhere it reads once, few, many or a size class.

v_call: TRBV14
cdr3_length: 19
j_call: TRBJ2-1
clone_size: many
d_call: -
cdr3_aa: CASSQELVGISWRVGEQFF
cdr3_nt: TGTGCCAGCAGCCAAGAGCTGGTGGGGATATCGTGGCGGGTCGGGGAGCAGTTCTTC

v_call: TRBV6-5
cdr3_length: 15
j_call: TRBJ2-1
clone_size: many
d_call: -
cdr3_aa: CASSPQGETYNEQFF
cdr3_nt: TGTGCCAGCAGTCCACAGGGCGAGACCTACAATGAGCAGTTCTTC

v_call: TRBV10-3
cdr3_length: 14
j_call: TRBJ1-3
clone_size: many
d_call: -
cdr3_aa: CAISPPSMRNTIYF
cdr3_nt: TGTGCCATCAGCCCCCCCAGCATGAGAAACACCATATATTTT

v_call: TRBV12-3/TRBV12-4
cdr3_length: 12
j_call: TRBJ2-1
clone_size: many
d_call: -
cdr3_aa: CASSLHHHEQFF
cdr3_nt: TGTGCCAGCAGTTTACACCACCATGAGCAGTTCTTC

v_call: TRBV20-1
cdr3_length: 15
j_call: TRBJ2-7
clone_size: few
d_call: -
cdr3_aa: CSAGGRGLGGDEQYF
cdr3_nt: TGCAGTGCTGGAGGTCGTGGACTAGGGGGAGACGAGCAGTACTTC

v_call: TRBV10-3
cdr3_length: 13
j_call: TRBJ2-3
clone_size: many
d_call: -
cdr3_aa: CAIGLVSTDTQYF
cdr3_nt: TGTGCCATCGGACTGGTTAGCACAGATACGCAGTATTTT

v_call: TRBV6-1
cdr3_length: 16
j_call: TRBJ1-5
clone_size: -
d_call: -
cdr3_aa: CASSGSVAASNQPQHF
cdr3_nt: TGTGCCAGCAGTGGGTCGGTGGCAGCCAGCAATCAGCCCCAGCATTTT

v_call: TRBV5-4
cdr3_length: 17
j_call: TRBJ2-7
clone_size: few
d_call: TRBD2
cdr3_aa: CASSPGPSGGVLFEQYF
cdr3_nt: TGTGCCAGCAGCCCAGGGCCTAGCGGGGGGGTCTTGTTCGAGCAGTACTTC

v_call: TRBV12-3/TRBV12-4
cdr3_length: 15
j_call: TRBJ1-1
clone_size: -
d_call: -
cdr3_aa: CASSFGDRPMVEAFF
cdr3_nt: TGTGCCAGCAGTTTTGGTGACAGGCCCATGGTTGAAGCTTTCTTT

v_call: TRBV5-1
cdr3_length: 15
j_call: TRBJ1-1
clone_size: many
d_call: TRBD1
cdr3_aa: CASSLQGVPNTEAFF
cdr3_nt: TGCGCCAGCAGCTTGCAGGGGGTACCGAACACTGAAGCTTTCTTT

v_call: TRBV18
cdr3_length: 13
j_call: TRBJ1-5
clone_size: many
d_call: -
cdr3_aa: CASSPGSNQPQHF
cdr3_nt: TGTGCCAGCTCACCAGGTAGCAATCAGCCCCAGCATTTT

v_call: TRBV10-3
cdr3_length: 14
j_call: TRBJ1-5
clone_size: many
d_call: TRBD1
cdr3_aa: CAISDDRGGQPQHF
cdr3_nt: TGTGCCATCAGCGACGACAGGGGGGGCCAGCCCCAGCATTTT

v_call: TRBV5-6
cdr3_length: 15
j_call: TRBJ2-4
clone_size: -
d_call: -
cdr3_aa: CASSFRVTAKNIQYF
cdr3_nt: TGTGCCAGCAGCTTCAGGGTAACGGCCAAAAACATTCAGTACTTC

v_call: TRBV7-2
cdr3_length: 15
j_call: TRBJ2-1
clone_size: -
d_call: -
cdr3_aa: CASSLGGGRDNEQFF
cdr3_nt: TGTGCCAGCAGCTTAGGGGGGGGCCGTGACAATGAGCAGTTCTTC

v_call: TRBV7-9
cdr3_length: 17
j_call: TRBJ2-1
clone_size: many
d_call: TRBD2
cdr3_aa: CASSLLKSSGAYNEQFF
cdr3_nt: TGTGCCAGCAGCTTATTAAAGTCTAGCGGGGCCTACAATGAGCAGTTCTTC

v_call: TRBV6-5
cdr3_length: 15
j_call: TRBJ1-4
clone_size: many
d_call: -
cdr3_aa: CASSYAGRSYEKLFF
cdr3_nt: TGTGCCAGCAGTTATGCGGGGCGATCGTATGAAAAACTGTTTTTT

v_call: TRBV29-1
cdr3_length: 15
j_call: TRBJ2-5
clone_size: -
d_call: TRBD1
cdr3_aa: CSVELRDRRVETQYF
cdr3_nt: TGCAGCGTTGAACTCCGGGACAGGAGGGTGGAGACCCAGTACTTC

v_call: TRBV29-1
cdr3_length: 13
j_call: TRBJ2-3
clone_size: many
d_call: -
cdr3_aa: CSEQDWGTDTQYF
cdr3_nt: TGCAGCGAGCAGGACTGGGGCACAGATACGCAGTATTTT

v_call: TRBV6-1
cdr3_length: 13
j_call: TRBJ1-3
clone_size: many
d_call: -
cdr3_aa: CASTLGPPDTIYF
cdr3_nt: TGTGCCAGCACCCTGGGGCCGCCGGACACCATATATTTT

v_call: TRBV20-1
cdr3_length: 14
j_call: TRBJ1-2
clone_size: many
d_call: -
cdr3_aa: CSARRQGAAYGYTF
cdr3_nt: TGCAGTGCTAGAAGGCAAGGGGCAGCCTATGGCTACACCTTC

v_call: TRBV12-3/TRBV12-4
cdr3_length: 15
j_call: TRBJ2-7
clone_size: many
d_call: -
cdr3_aa: CASSEGDGRSYEQYF
cdr3_nt: TGTGCCAGCAGTGAAGGGGACGGACGGTCCTACGAGCAGTACTTC

v_call: TRBV7-3
cdr3_length: 13
j_call: TRBJ2-3
clone_size: many
d_call: -
cdr3_aa: CASSSLSTDTQYF
cdr3_nt: TGTGCCAGCAGCTCATTGAGCACAGATACGCAGTATTTT